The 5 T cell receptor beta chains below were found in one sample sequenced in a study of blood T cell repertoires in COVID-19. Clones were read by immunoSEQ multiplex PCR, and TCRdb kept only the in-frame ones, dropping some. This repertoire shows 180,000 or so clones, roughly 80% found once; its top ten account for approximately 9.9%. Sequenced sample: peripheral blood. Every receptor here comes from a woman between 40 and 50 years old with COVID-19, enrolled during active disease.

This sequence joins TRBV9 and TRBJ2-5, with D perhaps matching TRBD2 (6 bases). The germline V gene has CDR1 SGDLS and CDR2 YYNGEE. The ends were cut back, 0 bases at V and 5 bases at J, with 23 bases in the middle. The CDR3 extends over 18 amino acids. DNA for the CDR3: TGTGCCAGCAGCGTAGGCACATCCGTCTCCGGGGCGGGGGAGACCCAGTACTTC. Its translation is CASSVGTSVSGAGETQYF. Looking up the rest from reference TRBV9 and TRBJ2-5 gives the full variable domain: DSGVTQTPKHLITATGQRVTLRCSPRSGDLSVYWYQQSLDQGLQFLIQYYNGEERAKGNILERFSAQQFPDLHSELNLSSLELGDSALYFCASSVGTSVSGAGETQYFGPGTRLLVL.

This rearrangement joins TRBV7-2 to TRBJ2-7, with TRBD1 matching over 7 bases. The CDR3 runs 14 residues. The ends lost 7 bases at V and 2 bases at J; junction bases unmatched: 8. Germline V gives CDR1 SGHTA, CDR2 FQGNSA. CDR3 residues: CASNNRDRAYEQYF. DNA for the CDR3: TGTGCCAGCAACAACCGGGACAGAGCCTACGAGCAGTACTTC.

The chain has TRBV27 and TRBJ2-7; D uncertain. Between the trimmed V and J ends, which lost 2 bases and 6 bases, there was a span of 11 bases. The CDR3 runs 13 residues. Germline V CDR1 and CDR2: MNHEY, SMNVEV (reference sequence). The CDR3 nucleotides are TGTGCCAGCAGTTTAATCAGATCTAGCGAGCAGTACTTC. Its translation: CASSLIRSSEQYF.

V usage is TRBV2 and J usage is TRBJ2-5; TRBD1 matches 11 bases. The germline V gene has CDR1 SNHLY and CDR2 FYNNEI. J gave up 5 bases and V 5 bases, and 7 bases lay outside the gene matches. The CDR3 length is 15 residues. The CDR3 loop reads CASSQDRGRGETQYF. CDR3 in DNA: TGTGCCAGCAGTCAGGACAGGGGGCGCGGGGAGACCCAGTACTTC.

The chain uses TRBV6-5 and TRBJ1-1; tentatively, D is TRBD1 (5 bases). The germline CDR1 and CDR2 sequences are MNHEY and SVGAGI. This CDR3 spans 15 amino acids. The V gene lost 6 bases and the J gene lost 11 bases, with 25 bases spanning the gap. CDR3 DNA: TGTGCCAGCAGAACCTATTCCCCGGACACTACATCCGCTTTCTTT. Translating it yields CASRTYSPDTTSAFF.